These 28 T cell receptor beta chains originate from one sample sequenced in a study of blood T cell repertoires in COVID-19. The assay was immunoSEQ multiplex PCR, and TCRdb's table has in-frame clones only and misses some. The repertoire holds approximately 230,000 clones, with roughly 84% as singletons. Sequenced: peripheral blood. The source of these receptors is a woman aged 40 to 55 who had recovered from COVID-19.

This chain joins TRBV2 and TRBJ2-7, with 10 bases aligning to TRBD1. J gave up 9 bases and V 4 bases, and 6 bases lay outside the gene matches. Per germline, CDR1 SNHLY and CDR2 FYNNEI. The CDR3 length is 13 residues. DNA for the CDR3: TGTGCCAGCAGTGCGGGACAGGGGTATGGGCAGTACTTC. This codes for CASSAGQGYGQYF.

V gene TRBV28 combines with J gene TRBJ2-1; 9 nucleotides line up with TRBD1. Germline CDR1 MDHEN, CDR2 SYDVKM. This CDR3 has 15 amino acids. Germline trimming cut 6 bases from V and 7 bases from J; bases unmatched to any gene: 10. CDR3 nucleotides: TGTGCCAGCAGCATTACCGGGACAGGGTATAATGAGCAGTTCTTC. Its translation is CASSITGTGYNEQFF.

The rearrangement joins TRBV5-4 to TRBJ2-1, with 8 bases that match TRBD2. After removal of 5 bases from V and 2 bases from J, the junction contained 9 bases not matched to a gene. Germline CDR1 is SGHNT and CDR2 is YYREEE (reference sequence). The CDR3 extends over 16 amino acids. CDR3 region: CASSSGGRTTYNEQFF. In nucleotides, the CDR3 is TGTGCCAGCAGTTCGGGCGGGAGGACCACCTACAATGAGCAGTTCTTC. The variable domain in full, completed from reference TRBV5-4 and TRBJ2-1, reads ETGVTQSPTHLIKTRGQQVTLRCSSQSGHNTVSWYQQALGQGPQFIFQYYREEENGRGNFPPRFSGLQFPNYSSELNVNALELDDSALYLCASSSGGRTTYNEQFFGPGTRLTVL.

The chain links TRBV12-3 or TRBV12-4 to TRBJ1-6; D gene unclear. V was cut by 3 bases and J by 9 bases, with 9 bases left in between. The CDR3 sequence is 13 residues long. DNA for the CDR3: TGTGCCAGCAGTTTTCGCCCTAGTTCACCCCTCCACTTT. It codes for CASSFRPSSPLHF.

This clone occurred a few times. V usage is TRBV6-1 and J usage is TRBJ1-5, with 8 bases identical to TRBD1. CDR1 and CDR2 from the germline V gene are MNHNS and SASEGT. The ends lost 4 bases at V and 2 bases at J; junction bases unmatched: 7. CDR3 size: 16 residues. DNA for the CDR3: TGTGCCAGCAGTGCATCCCAGGGGGCACGCAATCAGCCCCAGCATTTT. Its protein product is CASSASQGARNQPQHF.

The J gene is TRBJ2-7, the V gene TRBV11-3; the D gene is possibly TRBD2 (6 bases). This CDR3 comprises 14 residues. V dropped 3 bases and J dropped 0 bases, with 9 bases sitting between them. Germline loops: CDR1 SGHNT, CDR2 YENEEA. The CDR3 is CASSLERASYEQYF. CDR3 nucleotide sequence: TGTGCCAGCAGCTTGGAGCGGGCCTCCTACGAGCAGTACTTC.

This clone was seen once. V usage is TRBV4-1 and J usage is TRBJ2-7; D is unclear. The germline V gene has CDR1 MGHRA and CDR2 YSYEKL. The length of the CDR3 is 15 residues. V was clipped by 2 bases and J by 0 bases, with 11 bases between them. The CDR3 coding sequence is TGCGCCAGCAGCCAAACTTCGAGTCCCTCCTACGAGCAGTACTTC. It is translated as CASSQTSSPSYEQYF.

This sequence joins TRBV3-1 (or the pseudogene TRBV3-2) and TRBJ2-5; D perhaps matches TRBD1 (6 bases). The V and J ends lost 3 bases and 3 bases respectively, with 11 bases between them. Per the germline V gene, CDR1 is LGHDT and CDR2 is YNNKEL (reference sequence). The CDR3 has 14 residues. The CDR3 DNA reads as TGTGCCAGCAGCCAGAGAGGGACAAAAGAGACCCAGTACTTC. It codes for CASSQRGTKETQYF.

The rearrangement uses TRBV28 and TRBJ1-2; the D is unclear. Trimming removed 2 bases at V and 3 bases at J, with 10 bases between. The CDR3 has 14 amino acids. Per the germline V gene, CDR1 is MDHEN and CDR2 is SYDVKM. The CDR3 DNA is TGTGCCAGCAGTTTAATCGACGGGTACTATGGCTACACCTTC. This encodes CASSLIDGYYGYTF.

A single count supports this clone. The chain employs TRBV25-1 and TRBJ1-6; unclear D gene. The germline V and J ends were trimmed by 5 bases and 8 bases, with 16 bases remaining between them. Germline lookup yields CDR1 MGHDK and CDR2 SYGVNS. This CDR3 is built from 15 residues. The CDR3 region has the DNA TGTGCCAGCAGTTCCGCGGGGTTGAGTGATTCACCCCTCCACTTT. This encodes CASSSAGLSDSPLHF.

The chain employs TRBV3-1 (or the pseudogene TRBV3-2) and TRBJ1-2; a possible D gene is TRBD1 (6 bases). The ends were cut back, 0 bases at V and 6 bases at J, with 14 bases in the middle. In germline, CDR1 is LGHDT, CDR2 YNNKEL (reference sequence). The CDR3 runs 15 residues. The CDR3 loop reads CASSQDRRTVNGYTF. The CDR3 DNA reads TGTGCCAGCAGCCAAGATCGCAGGACAGTAAATGGCTACACCTTC.

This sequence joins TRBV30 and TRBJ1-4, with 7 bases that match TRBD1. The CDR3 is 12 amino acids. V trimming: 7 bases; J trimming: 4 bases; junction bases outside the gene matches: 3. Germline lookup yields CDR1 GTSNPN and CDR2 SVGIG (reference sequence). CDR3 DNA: TGTGCCTCGGACAGGTTTAATGAAAAACTGTTTTTT. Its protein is CASDRFNEKLFF.

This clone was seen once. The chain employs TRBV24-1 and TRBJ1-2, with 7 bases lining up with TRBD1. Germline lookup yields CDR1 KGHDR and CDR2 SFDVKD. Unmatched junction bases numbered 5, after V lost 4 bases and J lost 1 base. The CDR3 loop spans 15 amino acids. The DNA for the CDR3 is TGTGCCACCAGTGACGAAAACAGGGGTAACTATGGCTACACCTTC. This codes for CATSDENRGNYGYTF.

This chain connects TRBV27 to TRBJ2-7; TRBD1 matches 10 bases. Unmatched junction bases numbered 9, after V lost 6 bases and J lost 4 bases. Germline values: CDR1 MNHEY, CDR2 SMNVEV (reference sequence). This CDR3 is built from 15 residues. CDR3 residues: CASRSAGTGDYEQYF. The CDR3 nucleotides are TGTGCCAGCAGAAGTGCCGGGACAGGGGATTACGAGCAGTACTTC.

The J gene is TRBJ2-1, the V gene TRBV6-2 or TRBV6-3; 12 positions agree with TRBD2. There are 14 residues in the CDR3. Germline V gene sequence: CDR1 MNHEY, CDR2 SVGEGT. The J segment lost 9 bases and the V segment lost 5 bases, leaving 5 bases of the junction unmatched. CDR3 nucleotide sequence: TGTGCCAGCAGTCGACTAGCGGGAGTGGGTGAGCAGTTCTTC. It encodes CASSRLAGVGEQFF.

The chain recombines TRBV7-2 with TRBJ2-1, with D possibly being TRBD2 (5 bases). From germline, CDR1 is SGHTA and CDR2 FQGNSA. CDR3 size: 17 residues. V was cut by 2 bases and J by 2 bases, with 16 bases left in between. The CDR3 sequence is CASSLSLTNPTYNEQFF. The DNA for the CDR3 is TGTGCCAGCAGCTTATCGCTGACTAACCCCACCTACAATGAGCAGTTCTTC.

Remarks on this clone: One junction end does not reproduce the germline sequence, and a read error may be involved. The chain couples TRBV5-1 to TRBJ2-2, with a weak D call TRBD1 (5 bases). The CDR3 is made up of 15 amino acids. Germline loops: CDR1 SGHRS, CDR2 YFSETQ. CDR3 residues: CASSLGAGNPGELFF. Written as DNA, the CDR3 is TGCGCCAGCAGCTTGGGGGCAGGGAACCCCGGGGAGCTGTTTTTT.

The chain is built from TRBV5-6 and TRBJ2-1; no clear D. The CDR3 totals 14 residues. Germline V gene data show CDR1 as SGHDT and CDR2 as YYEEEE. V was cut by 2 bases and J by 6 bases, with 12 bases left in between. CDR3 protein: CASSFESSGNEQFF. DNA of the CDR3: TGTGCCAGCAGCTTTGAGTCTTCTGGCAATGAGCAGTTCTTC.

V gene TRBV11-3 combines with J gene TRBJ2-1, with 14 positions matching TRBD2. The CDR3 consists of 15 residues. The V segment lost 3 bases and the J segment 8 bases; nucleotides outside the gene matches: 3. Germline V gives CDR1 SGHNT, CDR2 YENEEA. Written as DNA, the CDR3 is TGTGCCAGCAGCTTCCAGGGACTAGCGGGAGATGAGCAGTTCTTC. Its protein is CASSFQGLAGDEQFF.

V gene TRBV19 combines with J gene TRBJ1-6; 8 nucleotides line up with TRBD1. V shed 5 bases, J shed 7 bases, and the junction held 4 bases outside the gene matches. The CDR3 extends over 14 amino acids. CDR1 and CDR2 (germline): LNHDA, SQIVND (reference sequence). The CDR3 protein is CASSVRGRNSPLHF. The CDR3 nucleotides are TGTGCCAGTAGTGTCAGGGGGCGGAATTCACCCCTCCACTTT.

The CDR3 sequence is CASSLRGGAFAYEQYF. The CDR3 DNA follows: TGTGCCAGCAGCCTCCGTGGGGGGGCCTTTGCCTACGAGCAGTACTTC. This chain connects TRBV27 to TRBJ2-7; possible D gene TRBD2, 7 bases. V was clipped by 6 bases and J by 2 bases, with 20 bases between them. This CDR3 spans 16 amino acids. Germline-derived CDR1 and CDR2 are MNHEY and SMNVEV (reference sequence).

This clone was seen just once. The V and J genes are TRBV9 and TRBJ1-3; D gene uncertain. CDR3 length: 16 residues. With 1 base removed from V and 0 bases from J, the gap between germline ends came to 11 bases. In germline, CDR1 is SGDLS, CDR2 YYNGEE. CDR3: CASSVSGRNSGNTIYF. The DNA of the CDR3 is TGTGCCAGCAGCGTATCCGGCAGGAACTCTGGAAACACCATATATTTT.

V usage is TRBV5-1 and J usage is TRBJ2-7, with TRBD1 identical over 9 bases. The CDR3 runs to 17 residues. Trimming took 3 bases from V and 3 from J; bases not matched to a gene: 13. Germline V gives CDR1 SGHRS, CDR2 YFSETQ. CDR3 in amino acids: CASSSGGTGFKGYEQYF. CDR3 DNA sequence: TGCGCCAGCAGCTCTGGGGGGACAGGGTTCAAAGGCTACGAGCAGTACTTC. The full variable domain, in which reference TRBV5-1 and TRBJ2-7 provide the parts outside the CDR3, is KAGVTQTPRYLIKTRGQQVTLSCSPISGHRSVSWYQQTPGQGLQFLFEYFSETQRNKGNFPGRFSGRQFSNSRSEMNVSTLELGDSALYLCASSSGGTGFKGYEQYFGPGTRLTVT.

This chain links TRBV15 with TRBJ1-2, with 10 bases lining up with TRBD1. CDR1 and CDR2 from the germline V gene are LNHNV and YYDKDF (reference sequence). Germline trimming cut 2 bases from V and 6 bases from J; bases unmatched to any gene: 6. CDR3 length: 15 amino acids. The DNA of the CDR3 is TGTGCCACCAGCAGATTTGGGACAGGGGATGATGGCTACACCTTC. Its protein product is CATSRFGTGDDGYTF.

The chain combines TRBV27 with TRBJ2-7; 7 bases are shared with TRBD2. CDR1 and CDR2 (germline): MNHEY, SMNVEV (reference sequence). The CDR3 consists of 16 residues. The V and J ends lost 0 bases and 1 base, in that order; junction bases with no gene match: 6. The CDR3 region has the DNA TGTGCCAGCAGTTTATCGGGAGGGACCCCTTCCTACGAGCAGTACTTC. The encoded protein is CASSLSGGTPSYEQYF.

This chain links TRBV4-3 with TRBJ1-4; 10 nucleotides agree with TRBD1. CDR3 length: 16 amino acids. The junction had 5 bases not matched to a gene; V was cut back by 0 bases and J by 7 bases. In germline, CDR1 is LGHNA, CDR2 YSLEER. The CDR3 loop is CASSQDRQGAGEKLFF. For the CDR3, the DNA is TGCGCCAGCAGCCAAGATAGACAGGGGGCTGGTGAAAAACTGTTTTTT.

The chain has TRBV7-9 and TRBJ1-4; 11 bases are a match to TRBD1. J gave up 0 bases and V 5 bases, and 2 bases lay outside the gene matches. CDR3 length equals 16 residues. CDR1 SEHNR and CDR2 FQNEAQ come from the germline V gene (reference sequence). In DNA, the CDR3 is TGTGCCAGCAGCCTGGGACAGGGGGCAACTAATGAAAAACTGTTTTTT. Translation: CASSLGQGATNEKLFF.

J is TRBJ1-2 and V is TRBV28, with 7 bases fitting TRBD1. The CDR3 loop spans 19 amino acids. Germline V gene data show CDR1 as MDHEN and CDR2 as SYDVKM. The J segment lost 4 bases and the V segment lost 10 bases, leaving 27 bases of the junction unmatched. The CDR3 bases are TGTGCCACCCAACTACCTCGGCTGGACAGGTCACGGGGAGGCTATGGCTACACCTTC. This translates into CATQLPRLDRSRGGYGYTF.